A selection of T cell receptor beta chains follows, all from one sample in a study of blood T cell repertoires in COVID-19. Data came from immunoSEQ multiplex PCR; TCRdb stores just in-frame clones and leaves some out. The sample has more than 150,000 clones; over 80% are singletons. Material: peripheral blood. These receptors were taken from a woman aged 40 to 50 with acute or convalescent COVID-19. CDR3s include the opening cysteine and the closing phenylalanine or tryptophan. Fields, in order: D gene, J gene, V gene, clone size, CDR3 DNA, CDR3 protein. The D gene is left open where the match is weak. A clone size is listed for some rows: how often the clone was seen (once, few, many), or a class if it is expanded.

>.|TRBJ2-3|TRBV18|.
TGTGCCAGCTCCCCCCAAGCTCTGCAGTCGCTCGGGGATACGCAGTATTTT
CASSPQALQSLGDTQYF
>TRBD2|TRBJ2-3|TRBV28|.
TGTGCCAGCAGTCTCAGTAGCGGGCGGTCAGATACGCAGTATTTT
CASSLSSGRSDTQYF
>.|TRBJ2-5|TRBV18|.
TGTGCCAGCTCACCAAGAAGCGGACAAGAGACCCAGTACTTC
CASSPRSGQETQYF
>TRBD2|TRBJ2-5|TRBV28|.
TGTGCCGAGGGGACTAGCGGGACAATAGAGACCCAGTACTTC
CAEGTSGTIETQYF
>TRBD1|TRBJ1-6|TRBV6-2/TRBV6-3|.
TGTGCCAGCAGTTACGCAGGGGGCAATTCACCCCTCCACTTT
CASSYAGGNSPLHF
>.|TRBJ2-1|TRBV19|.
TGTGCCAGTAAGACAGGAGGAAATCTTTACAATGAGCAGTTCTTC
CASKTGGNLYNEQFF
>TRBD1|TRBJ1-1|TRBV19|.
TGTGCCAGTAGTATCACGACAGGGATCGACACTGAAGCTTTCTTT
CASSITTGIDTEAFF
>.|TRBJ1-5|TRBV7-2|.
TGTGCCAGCAGCTTACAAAGGGAGGCTCAGCCCCAGCATTTT
CASSLQREAQPQHF
>TRBD1|TRBJ1-2|TRBV28|.
TGTGCCAGCAGTCTCGAAACGGGACAGGGGTTCTATGGCTACACCTTC
CASSLETGQGFYGYTF
>.|TRBJ2-3|TRBV7-2|.
TGTGCCAGCAGCTTAGGGGCGGGGCCAGATACGCAGTATTTT
CASSLGAGPDTQYF
>.|TRBJ2-6|TRBV5-1|once
TGCGCCAGCAGCCCAGGACAGTCCGGGGCCAACGTCCTGACTTTC
CASSPGQSGANVLTF
>TRBD1|TRBJ1-6|TRBV30|.
TGTGCCTGGAGCCGGGACAGGGAGGCCCGGGTATTACGCTCCTATAATTCACCCCTCCACTTT
CAWSRDREARVLRSYNSPLHF
>.|TRBJ2-1|TRBV24-1|.
TGTGCCACCAGTGGCGTAAATAGGGGGAACACCTACAATGAGCAGTTCTTC
CATSGVNRGNTYNEQFF
>TRBD2|TRBJ2-7|TRBV2|few
TGTGCCAGCAATCGGCCGTTGAGCGGGAGTTCCTACGAGCAGTACTTC
CASNRPLSGSSYEQYF
>TRBD2|TRBJ2-2|TRBV5-1|.
TGCGCCAGCAGCTTAGGGACTAGCGGGAGTCTGACCGGGGAGCTGTTTTTT
CASSLGTSGSLTGELFF
>.|TRBJ2-7|TRBV28|.
TGTGCCAGCGGCAGGGGCTACTTCCCCTACGAGCAGTACTTC
CASGRGYFPYEQYF
>.|TRBJ2-3|TRBV19|once
TGTGCCAGTAGTCGTAGGCGGGCGAGCGGCACAGATACGCAGTATTTT
CASSRRRASGTDTQYF
>.|TRBJ1-1|TRBV3-1/TRBV3-2|once
TGTGCCAGCAGGCTAACAGGGATCGGAAACACTGAAGCTTTCTTT
CASRLTGIGNTEAFF
>.|TRBJ1-2|TRBV6-1|.
TGTGCCAGCAGTGAGTATCTGCGTTATGGCTACACCTTC
CASSEYLRYGYTF
>.|TRBJ1-1|TRBV20-1|.
TGCAGTGCTAGAATGGCAGCTGAAGCTTTCTTT
CSARMAAEAFF
>.|TRBJ2-7|TRBV28|once
TGTGCCAGCAGTTTCGCTACTAGCTCCTACGAGCAGTACTTC
CASSFATSSYEQYF
>.|TRBJ1-6|TRBV18|.
TGTGCCAGCTCACGCGGGACTGGGGACCATTCACCCCTCCACTTT
CASSRGTGDHSPLHF
>.|TRBJ2-2|TRBV7-2|.
TGTGCCAGCAGCTTAGACGTCGGCAGGGCGAACACCGGGGAGCTGTTTTTT
CASSLDVGRANTGELFF
>.|TRBJ1-2|TRBV28|.
TGTGCCAGCACCCTCGGGGGGGGCGCGTATGGCTACACCTTC
CASTLGGGAYGYTF
>.|TRBJ1-3|TRBV16|.
TGTGCCAGCAGCCAGGGACTCTCTGGAAACACCATATATTTT
CASSQGLSGNTIYF
>TRBD1|TRBJ2-7|TRBV4-1|.
TGCGCCAGCAGCCAAGAAGGACAGGCCAGCTCCTACGAGCAGTACTTC
CASSQEGQASSYEQYF
>.|TRBJ2-2|TRBV6-5|.
TGTGCCAGCAGCCTATACACCGGGGAGCTGTTTTTT
CASSLYTGELFF
>.|TRBJ1-1|TRBV7-9|.
TGTGCCAGCAGCCCCCCGGGAACTTTGGGCACTGAAGCTTTCTTT
CASSPPGTLGTEAFF
>TRBD1|TRBJ1-6|TRBV7-9|.
TGTGCCAGCAGCTCCCCAACAGGGGGGAATAATTCACCCCTCCACTTT
CASSSPTGGNNSPLHF
>.|TRBJ2-7|TRBV18|.
TGTGCCAGCTCACCACCGGACAGAGTCTACGAGCAGTACTTC
CASSPPDRVYEQYF
>.|TRBJ2-1|TRBV11-2|.
TGTGCCAGCAGCCAACGTGCGGATTCGCCCTACAATGAGCAGTTCTTC
CASSQRADSPYNEQFF
>.|TRBJ2-2|TRBV5-1|.
TGCGCCAGCAGCTTGGAAAGTGTGAGGTTCGCCGGGGAGCTGTTTTTT
CASSLESVRFAGELFF
>.|TRBJ2-7|TRBV19|once
TGTGCCAGTAGTCCAGGTTCTACTGCCTACGAGCAGTACTTC
CASSPGSTAYEQYF
>.|TRBJ1-3|TRBV5-1|.
TGCGCCAGCAGCTTGGCCAGGGGCAACACCATATATTTT
CASSLARGNTIYF
>.|TRBJ2-3|TRBV9|.
TGTGCCAGCAGCGTAGCGAACAGGGCGGGCACAGATACGCAGTATTTT
CASSVANRAGTDTQYF
>.|TRBJ2-7|TRBV19|.
TGTGCCAGTAGTATAGTAGCCCTCGCTACCTACGAGCAGTACTTC
CASSIVALATYEQYF
>.|TRBJ1-4|TRBV7-2|.
TGTGCCAGCAGCCTGGACGGGAGACCGAATGAAAAACTGTTTTTT
CASSLDGRPNEKLFF
>TRBD1|TRBJ1-2|TRBV7-3|.
TGTGCCAGCAGCTCGGGACAGGGCTATGGCTACACCTTC
CASSSGQGYGYTF
>.|TRBJ1-2|TRBV12-3/TRBV12-4|.
TGTGCCAGCAGTTTAGGAAGGGGGGGCTACACCTTC
CASSLGRGGYTF
>.|TRBJ1-5|TRBV2|once
TGTGCCAGCAGCGATCAGTCGATTAGCAATCAGCCCCAGCATTTT
CASSDQSISNQPQHF
>TRBD1|TRBJ1-4|TRBV6-5|once
TGTGCCAGCACCGGGGACAGGTCTAATGAAAAACTGTTTTTT
CASTGDRSNEKLFF
>TRBD1|TRBJ1-6|TRBV3-1/TRBV3-2|few
TGTGCCAGCAGCCAAGATTGGACAGGGAATTCACCCCTCCACTTT
CASSQDWTGNSPLHF
>.|TRBJ2-7|TRBV11-2|.
TGTGCCAGCAGCCCATCATCCACCTACGAGCAGTACTTC
CASSPSSTYEQYF
>TRBD1|TRBJ1-1|TRBV7-9|.
TGTGCCAGCAGCTGGGGACAGGGGAACACTGAAGCTTTCTTT
CASSWGQGNTEAFF
>TRBD2|TRBJ2-3|TRBV7-2|.
TGTGCCAGCAGCTCCGGACTAGCAACAGATACGCAGTATTTT
CASSSGLATDTQYF
>.|TRBJ2-1|TRBV29-1|.
TGCAGCGTCGGAGAAGAGCAGTTCTTC
CSVGEEQFF
>.|TRBJ1-4|TRBV2|.
TGTGCCAGCAGTGAACAACAGGGTTATGAAAAACTGTTTTTT
CASSEQQGYEKLFF
>.|TRBJ1-4|TRBV27|.
TGTGCCAGCAGTACGGGGGAAGAGGATGAAAAACTGTTTTTT
CASSTGEEDEKLFF
>TRBD1|TRBJ2-3|TRBV5-4|once
TGTGCCAGCAGGTCCGGGACAGGGCTCTTATCTACGACAGATACGCAGTATTTT
CASRSGTGLLSTTDTQYF
>TRBD2|TRBJ2-2|TRBV29-1|.
TGCAGCGTTGATCGACTAGCAGGAGCCGGGGAGCTGTTTTTT
CSVDRLAGAGELFF
>TRBD2|TRBJ2-1|TRBV27|.
TGTGCCAGCAGTCTAGCGGGGCCCTACTATGAGCAGTTCTTC
CASSLAGPYYEQFF
>.|TRBJ2-5|TRBV18|.
TGTGCCAGCTCACTTGTCCGAGAGACCCAGTACTTC
CASSLVRETQYF
>.|TRBJ2-2|TRBV30|.
TGTGCCTTAAGGCAGGTCAACACCGGGGAGCTGTTTTTT
CALRQVNTGELFF
>.|TRBJ1-6|TRBV28|.
TGTGCCATAACAGGGAATCCAATCTATAATTCACCCCTCCACTTT
CAITGNPIYNSPLHF
>.|TRBJ2-1|TRBV7-9|.
TGTGCCAGCAGCCCTAGCGTGGATGAGCAGTTCTTC
CASSPSVDEQFF
>.|TRBJ2-1|TRBV7-9|.
TGTGCCAGCAGCTTAGAAATGGGGCGCGGTTCCTACAATGAGCAGTTCTTC
CASSLEMGRGSYNEQFF